This T cell receptor (beta chain) was profiled in a study of shared clonotypes between healthy human individuals. Clones were sequenced by immunoSEQ multiplex PCR, and TCRdb holds only the in-frame ones, with some missing. The sample shows 2 million to 3 million clones, around nine tenths of them seen only once. Remarks on this clone: Other nucleotide sequences in the sample specify the same CDR3.

V dropped 0 bases and J dropped 1 base, with 6 bases sitting between them. This CDR3 is 14 amino acids long. Germline loops: CDR1 KGHSH, CDR2 LQKENI. Sequencing used naive CD4+ T cells sorted from blood. Subset described: CD45RA+ positively selected. The V gene is TRBV18, the J gene TRBJ1-2; D is ambiguous. The receptor comes from a man between 18 and 29 years old in good health. The chain's CDR3 is CASSPPGSNYGYTF. CDR3 sequence (DNA): TGTGCCAGCTCACCACCCGGCAGTAACTATGGCTACACCTTC.